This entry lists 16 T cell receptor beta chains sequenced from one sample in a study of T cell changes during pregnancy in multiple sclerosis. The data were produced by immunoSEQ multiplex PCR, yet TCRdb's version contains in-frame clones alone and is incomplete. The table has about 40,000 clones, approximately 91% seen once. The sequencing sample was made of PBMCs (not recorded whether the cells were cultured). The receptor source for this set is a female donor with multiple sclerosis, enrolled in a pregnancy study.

CDR3 coding DNA: TGTGCAAGTCGCTTAAAAAGAACCTACGAGCAGTACTTC. Translated: CASRLKRTYEQYF. The chain combines TRBV12-2 with TRBJ2-7. TRBV12-2 is deemed a pseudogene. CDR3 length equals 13 residues.

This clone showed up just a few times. Here the CDR3 DNA reads TGTGCCAGCGGTATCGGGGAGCAGTACTTC. This translates into CASGIGEQYF. The chain joins TRBV19 to TRBJ2-7; no reliable D call. Germline assignment: CDR1 LNHDA and CDR2 SQIVND (reference sequence). This CDR3 has 10 residues. V was pared by 9 bases and J by 7 bases, with 10 bases between.

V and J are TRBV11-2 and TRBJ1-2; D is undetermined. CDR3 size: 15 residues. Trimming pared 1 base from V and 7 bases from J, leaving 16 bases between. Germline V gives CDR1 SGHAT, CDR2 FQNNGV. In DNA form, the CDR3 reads TGTGCCAGCAGCTTAGCGGCAGGTATCCGAGGTGGCTACACCTTC. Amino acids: CASSLAAGIRGGYTF.

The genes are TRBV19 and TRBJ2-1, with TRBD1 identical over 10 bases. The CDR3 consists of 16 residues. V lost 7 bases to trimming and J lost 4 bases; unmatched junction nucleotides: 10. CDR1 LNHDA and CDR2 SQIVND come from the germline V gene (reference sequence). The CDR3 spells CASTSEPGQGYNEQFF. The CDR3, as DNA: TGTGCCAGTACCTCCGAGCCGGGACAGGGGTACAATGAGCAGTTCTTC.

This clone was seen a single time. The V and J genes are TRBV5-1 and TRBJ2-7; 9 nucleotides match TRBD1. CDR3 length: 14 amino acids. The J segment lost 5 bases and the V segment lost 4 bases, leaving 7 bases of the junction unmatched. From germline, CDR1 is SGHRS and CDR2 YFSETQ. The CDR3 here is CASSITGGMDEQYF. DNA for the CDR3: TGCGCCAGCAGCATTACAGGGGGCATGGACGAGCAGTACTTC.

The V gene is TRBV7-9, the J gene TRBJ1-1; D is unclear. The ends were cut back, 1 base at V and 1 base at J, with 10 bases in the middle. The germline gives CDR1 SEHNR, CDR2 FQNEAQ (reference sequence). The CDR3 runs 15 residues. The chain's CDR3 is CASSLVLAGNTEAFF. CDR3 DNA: TGTGCCAGCAGCTTAGTTTTGGCAGGGAACACTGAAGCTTTCTTT.

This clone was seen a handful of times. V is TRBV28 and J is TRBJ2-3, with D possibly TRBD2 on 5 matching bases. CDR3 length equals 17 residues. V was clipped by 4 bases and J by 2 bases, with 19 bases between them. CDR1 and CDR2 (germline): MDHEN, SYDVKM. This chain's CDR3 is CASSSQFGLINTDTQYF. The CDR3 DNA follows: TGTGCCAGCAGTTCTCAATTCGGACTCATAAACACAGATACGCAGTATTTT.

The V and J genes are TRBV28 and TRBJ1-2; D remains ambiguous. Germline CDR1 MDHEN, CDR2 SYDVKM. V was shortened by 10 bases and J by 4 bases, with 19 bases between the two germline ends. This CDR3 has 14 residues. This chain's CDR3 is CATRQTAAVYGYTF. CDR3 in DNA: TGTGCCACCAGACAAACAGCCGCGGTCTATGGCTACACCTTC.

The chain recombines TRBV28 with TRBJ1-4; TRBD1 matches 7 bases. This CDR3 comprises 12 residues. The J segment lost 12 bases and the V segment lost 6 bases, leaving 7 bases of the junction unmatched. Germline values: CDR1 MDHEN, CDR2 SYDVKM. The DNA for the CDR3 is TGTGCCAGCAGGGTCCTGACAGGGCAACTGTTTTTT. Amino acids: CASRVLTGQLFF.

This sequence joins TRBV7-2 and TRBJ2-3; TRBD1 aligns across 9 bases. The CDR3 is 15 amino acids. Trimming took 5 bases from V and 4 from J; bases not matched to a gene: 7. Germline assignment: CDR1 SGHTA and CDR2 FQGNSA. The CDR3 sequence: CASSKPGQGADTQYF. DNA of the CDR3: TGTGCCAGCAGCAAACCGGGACAGGGTGCAGATACGCAGTATTTT.

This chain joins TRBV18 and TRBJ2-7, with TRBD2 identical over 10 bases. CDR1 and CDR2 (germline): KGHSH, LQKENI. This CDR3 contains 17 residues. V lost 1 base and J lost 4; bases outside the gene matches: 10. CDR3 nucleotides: TGTGCCAGCTCACCACGATCTCCCGGACTAGCGGTTTACGAGCAGTACTTC. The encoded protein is CASSPRSPGLAVYEQYF. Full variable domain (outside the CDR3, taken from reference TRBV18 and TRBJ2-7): NAGVMQNPRHLVRRRGQEARLRCSPMKGHSHVYWYRQLPEEGLKFMVYLQKENIIDESGMPKERFSAEFPKEGPSILRIQQVVRGDSAAYFCASSPRSPGLAVYEQYFGPGTRLTVT.

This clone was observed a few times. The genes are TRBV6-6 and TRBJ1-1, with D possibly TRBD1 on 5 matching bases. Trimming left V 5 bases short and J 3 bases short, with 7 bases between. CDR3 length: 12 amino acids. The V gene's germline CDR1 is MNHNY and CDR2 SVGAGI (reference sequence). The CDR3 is CASSPGYTEAFF. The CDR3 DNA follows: TGTGCCAGCAGTCCAGGGTACACTGAAGCTTTCTTT.

The CDR3 region is CASSLAGANTEAFF. The CDR3 DNA is TGTGCCAGCAGCTTAGCCGGGGCGAACACTGAAGCTTTCTTT. The chain links TRBV11-2 to TRBJ1-1; possibly TRBD1 for D (5 bases). CDR3 length equals 14 residues. The ends were cut back, 1 base at V and 1 base at J, with 7 bases in the middle. Germline V gene lookup returns CDR1 SGHAT and CDR2 FQNNGV. Based on the CDR3 plus reference TRBV11-2 and TRBJ1-1, the full variable domain is EAGVAQSPRYKIIEKRQSVAFWCNPISGHATLYWYQQILGQGPKLLIQFQNNGVVDDSQLPKDRFSAERLKGVDSTLKIQPAKLEDSAVYLCASSLAGANTEAFFGQGTRLTVV.

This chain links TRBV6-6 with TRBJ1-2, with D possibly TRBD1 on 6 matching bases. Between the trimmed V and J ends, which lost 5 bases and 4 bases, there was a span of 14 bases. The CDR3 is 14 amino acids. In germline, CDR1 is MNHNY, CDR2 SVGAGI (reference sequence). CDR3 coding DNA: TGTGCCAGCAGTCCCCCGGACAGATTCTATGGCTACACCTTC. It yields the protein CASSPPDRFYGYTF.

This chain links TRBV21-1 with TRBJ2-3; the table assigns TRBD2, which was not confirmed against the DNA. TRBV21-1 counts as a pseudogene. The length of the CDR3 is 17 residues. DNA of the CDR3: TGTGCCAGCAGCAAAGGGATTGCGGTTCGCCACACAGATACGCAGTATTTT. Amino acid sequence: CASSKGIAVRHTDTQYF.

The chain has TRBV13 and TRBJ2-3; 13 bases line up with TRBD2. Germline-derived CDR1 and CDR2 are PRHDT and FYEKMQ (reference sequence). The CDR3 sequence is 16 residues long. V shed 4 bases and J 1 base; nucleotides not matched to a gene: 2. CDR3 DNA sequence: TGTGCCAGCAGCTCACTAGCGGGAGGGGGCACAGATACGCAGTATTTT. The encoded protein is CASSSLAGGGTDTQYF. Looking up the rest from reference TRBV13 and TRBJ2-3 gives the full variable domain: AAGVIQSPRHLIKEKRETATLKCYPIPRHDTVYWYQQGPGQDPQFLISFYEKMQSDKGSIPDRFSAQQFSDYHSELNMSSLELGDSALYFCASSSLAGGGTDTQYFGPGTRLTVL.